A selection of T cell receptor beta chains follows, all from one sample in a study of identical twins. Each CDR3 protein is one row after TCRdb ran MiXCR on the 5' RACE reads. The data show roughly 770,000 distinct CDR3 sequences, with 15% to 20% seen just once and around 13% held by the top ten. The same specimen was also included in a second study, on T cells expressing NK-cell markers.

The sample consisted of PBMCs. All receptors come from a woman between 18 and 29 years old in good health. Each CDR3 is given without its conserved first and last residue. The order of the fields is J gene, clone size, CDR3 length, V gene, CDR3 protein. Clone size appears in some rows only: once, few, many, or a class for an expanded clone.

TRBJ1-5,once,15,TRBV6-5,ASSYARRGNSNQPQH
TRBJ2-1,few,13,TRBV12-3/TRBV12-4,ASTHGATTYNEQF
TRBJ2-7,.,11,TRBV29-1,SAQGMRGNEQY
TRBJ2-7,few,14,TRBV6-2/TRBV6-3,ASSYRLASGKDEQY
TRBJ2-3,.,14,TRBV5-5,ASSWGGASGTDTQY
TRBJ2-7,few,14,TRBV5-1,ASSAAGTSGRNEQY
TRBJ2-1,.,14,TRBV4-3,ASQLGVSGSGNEQF
TRBJ1-2,few,13,TRBV5-6,ASSSDRGHHYGYT
TRBJ1-4,few,11,TRBV6-2/TRBV6-3,ASVRGGGEKLF
TRBJ2-5,few,12,TRBV5-1,ASSQGTGIETQY
TRBJ2-7,many,12,TRBV29-1,SVADSGRSGEQY
TRBJ2-7,.,11,TRBV12-5,ASGFGGAYEQY
TRBJ2-1,few,15,TRBV6-2/TRBV6-3,ASSFPPTTGPGNEQF
TRBJ2-3,few,13,TRBV5-1,ASSTQGRGRDTQY
TRBJ2-7,.,14,TRBV9,ASSVGRDPTVYEQY
TRBJ1-1,many,11,TRBV5-1,ASSSQVNTEAF
TRBJ2-3,.,14,TRBV5-1,ASSLAAGIYTDTQY
TRBJ2-5,.,15,TRBV10-3,AISLTSGGSLQETQY
TRBJ2-2,.,15,TRBV4-3,ASSLSAGPSVVGELF
TRBJ2-3,few,12,TRBV3-1,ASSQRDGTDTQY
TRBJ2-1,.,14,TRBV6-1,ASSLKGGRIHNEQF
TRBJ2-1,many,11,TRBV12-3/TRBV12-4,ASSPDLPNEQF
TRBJ1-1,.,13,TRBV4-3,ASSQDHGRGTEAF
TRBJ1-5,few,12,TRBV2,ASSEEAVYQPQH
TRBJ2-1,few,10,TRBV7-9,ASSPQLSEQF
TRBJ2-7,.,12,TRBV6-1,ASSEVGQHYEQY
TRBJ2-3,few,12,TRBV20-1,SASDPTITDTQY
TRBJ2-2,few,12,TRBV6-4,ASSVQGGTGELF
TRBJ2-1,few,13,TRBV6-5,ASSYPGSPGDEQF
TRBJ2-1,few,14,TRBV5-1,ASSLEGRRGNNEQF
TRBJ2-7,.,14,TRBV18,ASSPDILRARGEQY
TRBJ2-5,few,14,TRBV7-6,ASSLGSPSASETQY
TRBJ2-7,few,13,TRBV5-5,ASSLELAGNYEQY
TRBJ2-3,once,19,TRBV20-1,SAPRPRTGTSGGGSTDTQY
TRBJ1-2,.,13,TRBV5-1,ASSLAPGLDYGYT
TRBJ2-1,.,13,TRBV20-1,SARNPGGRNNEQF
TRBJ1-1,few,12,TRBV20-1,SVRGQGAYTEAF
TRBJ2-7,many,12,TRBV12-3/TRBV12-4,ASSLRTSGYEQY
TRBJ1-2,.,14,TRBV3-1,ASSQGWPAANYGYT
TRBJ2-7,.,11,TRBV14,ASSQETAYEQY
TRBJ2-7,few,11,TRBV20-1,SARAEAGDEQY
TRBJ1-4,.,14,TRBV7-8,ASSSETGGQNEKLF
TRBJ2-2,.,16,TRBV27,ASRTKGYNRRGTGELF
TRBJ2-2,.,11,TRBV15,ATSKGSAGELF
TRBJ2-7,.,13,TRBV5-6,ASSPGQVRRIEQY
TRBJ2-7,few,12,TRBV4-3,ASSRSGSLSEQY
TRBJ2-1,many,12,TRBV24-1,ATAAGGAENEQF
TRBJ1-5,many,12,TRBV6-1,ASSQGNSNQPQH
TRBJ2-5,few,13,TRBV20-1,SARGLAGVGETQY
TRBJ2-2,.,12,TRBV20-1,SAADRVWAGELF
TRBJ1-5,once,11,TRBV7-3,ASSPSGGEPQH
TRBJ2-5,many,14,TRBV20-1,SARGAGLAGQETQY
TRBJ2-2,few,12,TRBV9,ASSVATGTGELF
TRBJ2-3,.,12,TRBV29-1,SVEGQPSTDTQY
TRBJ1-2,few,11,TRBV5-1,ASSLVESSGYT
TRBJ2-1,few,10,TRBV28,ASGRKYNEQF
TRBJ2-5,.,12,TRBV5-6,ASSLLQSKETQY
TRBJ2-1,few,12,TRBV5-5,ASASGYSYNEQF
TRBJ1-1,.,10,TRBV12-3/TRBV12-4,ASRPDSTEAF
TRBJ2-3,few,10,TRBV29-1,SVDHDRGLRY